The next 31 T cell receptor beta chains were all read from a single sample in a study of blood T cells in healthy people across ages. Using a J-beta primer mix together with a sample-barcoded 5' primer, a second PCR was run for about 6 to 11 cycles. In TCRdb, the 5' RACE reads were re-called with MiXCR into one record per CDR3 protein. The sample contains about 1.5 million distinct CDR3 sequences, roughly 43% of which appear only once. The specimen sequenced was blood. All receptors come from a woman younger than 35 in good health.

This clonotype occurred a few times. The CDR3 DNA reads as TGTGCCAGCAGCCTAAGGCTAGCGGGGGGACGCACAGATACGCAGTATTTT. Its translation is CASSLRLAGGRTDTQYF. The chain employs TRBV7-2 and TRBJ2-3; 11 bases agree with TRBD2. Losses at the gene ends were 5 bases for V and 1 base for J; bases not matched to a gene: 8. Germline CDR1 is SGHTA and CDR2 is FQGNSA. This CDR3 is built from 17 residues.

This clonotype was detected a few times. The V gene is TRBV4-1, the J gene TRBJ2-7; 9 bases are a match to TRBD2. Per the germline V gene, CDR1 is MGHRA and CDR2 is YSYEKL. V lost 6 bases and J lost 1; bases outside the gene matches: 7. The CDR3 totals 15 residues. The CDR3 coding sequence is TGCGCCAGCAGACCCGCGGGGGGGCAATCCTACGAGCAGTACTTC. Protein: CASRPAGGQSYEQYF.

A few counts support this clonotype. V usage is TRBV4-1 and J usage is TRBJ1-2; maybe TRBD1 (6 bases). The CDR3 is 15 residues long. The ends were cut back, 1 base at V and 5 bases at J, with 14 bases in the middle. In germline, CDR1 is MGHRA, CDR2 YSYEKL. The CDR3 nucleotides are TGCGCCAGCAGCCAAGTACAGGGTGGGGTTTATGGCTACACCTTC. It codes for CASSQVQGGVYGYTF.

The chain carries TRBV6-5 and TRBJ1-1; 7 nucleotides align to TRBD1. With 8 bases clipped from V and 0 bases from J, the junction kept 6 bases outside the gene matches. Per germline, CDR1 MNHEY and CDR2 SVGAGI. The CDR3 runs to 14 residues. The CDR3 sequence is CASGDSILNTEAFF. In DNA, the CDR3 is TGTGCCAGCGGGGACAGCATTTTGAACACTGAAGCTTTCTTT.

The chain uses TRBV7-9 and TRBJ1-1; D remains unclear. Trimming cost V 5 bases and J 4 bases, with 14 bases left between them. CDR1 SEHNR and CDR2 FQNEAQ come from the germline V gene (reference sequence). This CDR3 has 14 residues. The CDR3 spells CASSRAVLGTEAFF. DNA of the CDR3: TGTGCCAGCAGCCGGGCGGTCTTGGGCACTGAAGCTTTCTTT.

This clonotype was picked up a small number of times. The chain employs TRBV7-2 and TRBJ2-3; TRBD1 agrees at 10 bases. J lost 4 bases, V lost 6 bases, and 4 bases had no gene match. CDR1 is SGHTA, CDR2 FQGNSA, per germline. This CDR3 spans 14 amino acids. Here the CDR3 DNA reads TGTGCCAGCAGACCTGGGACAGGGGCAGATACGCAGTATTTT. Translation: CASRPGTGADTQYF.

The rearrangement links TRBV5-8 to TRBJ1-4; 8 bases are shared with TRBD1. CDR3 size: 12 residues. J lost 10 bases, V lost 4 bases, and 3 bases had no gene match. Germline assignment: CDR1 SGHTS and CDR2 YDEGEE. The CDR3 sequence: CASSPQGGKLFF. CDR3 coding DNA: TGTGCCAGCAGCCCACAGGGGGGAAAACTGTTTTTT. Full variable domain (rest looked up from reference TRBV5-8 and TRBJ1-4): EAGVTQSPTHLIKTRGQQATLRCSPISGHTSVYWYQQALGLGLQFLLWYDEGEERNRGNFPPRFSGRQFPNYSSELNVNALELEDSALYLCASSPQGGKLFFGSGTQLSVL.

The CDR3 DNA is TGTGCCACCTCCGGACTCCGCTCTGGGGCCAACGTCCTGACTTTC. Protein sequence: CATSGLRSGANVLTF. The V and J genes are TRBV15 and TRBJ2-6, with D perhaps matching TRBD2 (5 bases). Germline V gives CDR1 LNHNV, CDR2 YYDKDF (reference sequence). V gave up 8 bases and J gave up 0 bases, with 11 bases separating them. This CDR3 contains 15 residues.

Details on this clonotype: One end of the junction fails to match germline, which may point to a read error. In DNA, the CDR3 is TGTGCCGGCAGCTACCAACGAAGGAGAGCCTCCTACGAGCAGTACTTC. Translated: CAGSYQRRRASYEQYF. This chain joins TRBV13 and TRBJ2-7; the D is unclear. The CDR3 has 16 amino acids. The V gene's germline CDR1 is PRHDT and CDR2 FYEKMQ (reference sequence).

The rearrangement links TRBV28 to TRBJ1-6; D call uncertain. Germline CDR1 is MDHEN and CDR2 is SYDVKM. Trimming shortened V by 5 bases and J by 0 bases, and 11 bases separated the two germline ends. CDR3 length: 16 amino acids. This CDR3 is CASSTDTSSYNSPLHF. The CDR3 DNA sequence: TGTGCCAGCAGTACCGACACGAGCTCCTATAATTCACCCCTCCACTTT.

V and J are TRBV7-8 and TRBJ1-5; D perhaps matches TRBD1 (5 bases). The CDR3 spans 16 residues. The V end was cut by 5 bases, the J end by 4 bases, with 18 bases between. Per germline, CDR1 SGHVS and CDR2 FQNEAQ. The DNA for the CDR3 is TGTGCCAGCAGCGAAGCCGGGAGCTGGGGGAATCAGCCCCAGCATTTT. This gives the protein CASSEAGSWGNQPQHF.

This clonotype was seen a handful of times. The chain combines TRBV29-1 with TRBJ1-2, with TRBD1 identical over 7 bases. Germline lookup yields CDR1 SQVTM and CDR2 ANQGSEA. The CDR3 runs 15 residues. V lost 5 bases, J lost 5 bases, and 14 bases stayed unmatched. DNA of the CDR3: TGCAGCGTTACAGCCCCCCAGGGGGTTGTATATGGCTACACCTTC. Its protein is CSVTAPQGVVYGYTF.

V is TRBV28 and J is TRBJ1-5; no clear D. The CDR3 covers 17 residues. Between the trimmed V and J ends, which lost 1 base and 2 bases, there was a span of 15 bases. Germline CDR1 is MDHEN and CDR2 is SYDVKM. In DNA, the CDR3 is TGTGCCAGCAGTTTATCCTTCGTGACCTGGGGCAATCAGCCCCAGCATTTT. Amino acids: CASSLSFVTWGNQPQHF.

The chain links TRBV29-1 to TRBJ1-2; D remains unclear. CDR1 is SQVTM, CDR2 ANQGSEA, per germline. Trimming stripped 4 bases from V and 4 bases from J, with 10 bases between. The CDR3 sequence is 12 residues long. The CDR3 is CSVVQESYGYTF. The CDR3 DNA reads TGCAGCGTTGTTCAGGAGTCCTATGGCTACACCTTC.

The table lists this clonotype with a few counts. CDR3 nucleotide sequence: TGCGCCAGCAGCACTCAGACAGGGCCCCATGAGCAGTTCTTC. It specifies CASSTQTGPHEQFF. The chain recombines TRBV4-1 with TRBJ2-1; 7 nucleotides line up with TRBD1. With 5 bases clipped from V and 8 bases from J, the junction kept 9 bases outside the gene matches. Germline loops: CDR1 MGHRA, CDR2 YSYEKL. This CDR3 is 14 amino acids long.

The chain links TRBV12-3 or TRBV12-4 to TRBJ2-5; 7 nucleotides agree with TRBD1. With V trimmed by 6 bases and J by 1 base, 5 bases remained unmatched. CDR3 size: 14 residues. This CDR3 is CASRPTGAQETQYF. The CDR3 DNA reads as TGTGCCAGCAGACCTACAGGGGCCCAAGAGACCCAGTACTTC.

Only a few counts were recorded for this clonotype. V gene TRBV27 combines with J gene TRBJ2-5; D is undetermined. The V end lost 1 base, the J end lost 4 bases, and 13 bases lay between the germline ends. From germline, CDR1 is MNHEY and CDR2 SMNVEV (reference sequence). This CDR3 spans 15 amino acids. In nucleotides, the CDR3 is TGTGCCAGCAGTTTATACCCGCCGCATGGAGAGACCCAGTACTTC. This sequence encodes CASSLYPPHGETQYF.

This chain links TRBV4-3 with TRBJ2-7; D uncertain. Trimming pared 0 bases from V and 7 bases from J, leaving 19 bases between. The CDR3 has 16 amino acids. Per the germline V gene, CDR1 is LGHNA and CDR2 is YSLEER. Here the CDR3 DNA reads TGCGCCAGCAGCCAAGAGAAGTCGGCCCCCTACAATGAGCAGTACTTC. Encoded protein: CASSQEKSAPYNEQYF.

The chain uses TRBV28 and TRBJ2-1, with TRBD2 matching 7 bases. From germline, CDR1 is MDHEN and CDR2 SYDVKM. The CDR3 sequence is 15 residues long. The junction had 14 bases not matched to a gene; V was cut back by 6 bases and J by 9 bases. Here the CDR3 DNA reads TGTGCCAGCAGACCCCAAGGGCGGGAGAGGGGTGAGCAGTTCTTC. Amino acid sequence: CASRPQGRERGEQFF. The entire variable domain, with the rest obtained from reference TRBV28 and TRBJ2-1, is as follows: DVKVTQSSRYLVKRTGEKVFLECVQDMDHENMFWYRQDPGLGLRLIYFSYDVKMKEKGDIPEGYSVSREKKERFSLILESASTNQTSMYLCASRPQGRERGEQFFGPGTRLTVL.

This clonotype was detected once. The rearrangement joins TRBV6-2 or TRBV6-3 to TRBJ2-3, with D possibly matching TRBD2 (5 bases). The V gene lost 6 bases and the J gene lost 0 bases, with 10 bases spanning the gap. The CDR3 consists of 14 residues. Germline CDR1 MNHEY, CDR2 SVGEGT. The DNA for the CDR3 is TGTGCCAGCAGAACAGCGGTGAGCACAGATACGCAGTATTTT. Translating gives CASRTAVSTDTQYF.

In this sample, this clonotype turned up many times. The V call is TRBV7-2, the J call TRBJ2-1; a possible D gene is TRBD2 (5 bases). V lost 2 bases to trimming and J lost 0 bases, with 20 bases between them. The CDR3 runs to 19 residues. Germline V gives CDR1 SGHTA, CDR2 FQGNSA. The CDR3 sequence: CASSLLATPSSGSYNEQFF. The CDR3 bases are TGTGCCAGCAGCTTATTAGCGACCCCTTCGTCTGGCTCCTACAATGAGCAGTTCTTC. The whole variable domain, remainder taken from reference TRBV7-2 and TRBJ2-1, is GAGVSQSPSNKVTEKGKDVELRCDPISGHTALYWYRQSLGQGLEFLIYFQGNSAPDKSGLPSDRFSAERTGGSVSTLTIQRTQQEDSAVYLCASSLLATPSSGSYNEQFFGPGTRLTVL.

The chain has TRBV7-2 and TRBJ1-4, with D unclear. Germline CDR1 SGHTA, CDR2 FQGNSA. Trimming shortened V by 1 base and J by 8 bases, and 14 bases separated the two germline ends. The CDR3 is 15 residues long. The CDR3 sequence: CASSLDEAVVEKLFF. In nucleotides, the CDR3 is TGTGCCAGCAGCTTAGATGAGGCGGTTGTCGAAAAACTGTTTTTT.

In its sample, this clonotype was seen a few times. V is TRBV27 and J is TRBJ1-4; a possible D gene is TRBD1 (5 bases). CDR1 MNHEY and CDR2 SMNVEV come from the germline V gene (reference sequence). The CDR3 runs 15 residues. V lost 0 bases and J 4 bases, leaving 9 bases between the germline ends. CDR3 sequence reads: CASSLSAGYNEKLFF. CDR3 in DNA: TGTGCCAGCAGTTTATCCGCAGGGTATAATGAAAAACTGTTTTTT.

The genes are TRBV25-1 and TRBJ1-1; tentative D call: TRBD1 (5 bases). V shed 2 bases and J shed 11 bases, with 9 bases lying between them. CDR3 length equals 11 residues. CDR1 and CDR2 from the germline V gene are MGHDK and SYGVNS. This CDR3 reads CASSEGGRAFF. As DNA, the CDR3 is TGTGCCAGCAGTGAAGGGGGTCGGGCTTTCTTT.

The gene calls are TRBV9 and TRBJ1-1; D perhaps matches TRBD1 (6 bases). Trimming took 3 bases from V and 4 from J, leaving 16 bases between them. The CDR3 consists of 15 residues. Per the germline V gene, CDR1 is SGDLS and CDR2 is YYNGEE. The CDR3 region has the DNA TGTGCCAGCAGCGCCCCAAGGGGGGTCGGCACTGAAGCTTTCTTT. Residues: CASSAPRGVGTEAFF.

Comment on this clonotype: Germline is not matched at one junction end, which may reflect a read error. The V call is TRBV29-1, the J call TRBJ2-1, with 7 bases aligning to TRBD1. Germline-derived CDR1 and CDR2 are SQVTM and ANQGSEA. CDR3 length: 14 amino acids. The CDR3 DNA follows: TGCAGCGCTTTCCCGGGACAGACTTACAATGGGCAGTTCTTC. Translated: CSAFPGQTYNGQFF.

The CDR3 here is CASSYRAGVFVGELFF. Written as DNA, the CDR3 is TGTGCCAGCAGCTACCGGGCAGGGGTATTTGTCGGGGAGCTGTTTTTT. The V gene is TRBV12-3 or TRBV12-4, the J gene TRBJ2-2, with a tentative D call TRBD1 (6 bases). This CDR3 is built from 16 residues. The V end was cut by 6 bases, the J end by 7 bases, with 21 bases between.

The chain uses TRBV6-6 and TRBJ1-4; D gene unclear. The CDR3 spans 13 residues. With 0 bases removed from V and 8 bases from J, the gap between germline ends came to 7 bases. The V gene's germline CDR1 is MNHNY and CDR2 SVGAGI (reference sequence). CDR3 in amino acids: CASSYSYPEKLFF. In DNA, the CDR3 is TGTGCCAGCAGTTACTCTTACCCGGAAAAACTGTTTTTT.

This chain uses TRBV10-3 with TRBJ1-6; the match to TRBD1 covers 8 bases. Germline-derived CDR1 and CDR2 are ENHRY and SYGVKD. V shed 7 bases, J shed 6 bases, and the junction held 11 bases outside the gene matches. The CDR3 contains 16 residues. The DNA of the CDR3 is TGTGCCATCACAGGGGGCAGTCCCGGGCCTAATTCACCCCTCCACTTT. It yields the protein CAITGGSPGPNSPLHF.

This clonotype was seen at least ten times. V and J are TRBV5-5 and TRBJ2-7; D is unresolved. Per germline, CDR1 SGHKS and CDR2 YYEKEE (reference sequence). The CDR3 is 13 residues long. V gave up 2 bases and J gave up 2 bases, with 8 bases separating them. Here the CDR3 DNA reads TGTGCCAGCAGCTTCTTTGGAGCCTACGAGCAGTACTTC. Translating it yields CASSFFGAYEQYF.

This clonotype has more than one count but fewer than ten. The chain recombines TRBV21-1 with TRBJ2-7; the table's TRBD1 call for D was not verified on the DNA. TRBV21-1 is designated a pseudogene. CDR3 size: 14 residues. CDR3 sequence reads: CASSKVHRDYEQYF. CDR3 in DNA: TGTGCCAGCAGCAAAGTTCACAGGGATTACGAGCAGTACTTC.